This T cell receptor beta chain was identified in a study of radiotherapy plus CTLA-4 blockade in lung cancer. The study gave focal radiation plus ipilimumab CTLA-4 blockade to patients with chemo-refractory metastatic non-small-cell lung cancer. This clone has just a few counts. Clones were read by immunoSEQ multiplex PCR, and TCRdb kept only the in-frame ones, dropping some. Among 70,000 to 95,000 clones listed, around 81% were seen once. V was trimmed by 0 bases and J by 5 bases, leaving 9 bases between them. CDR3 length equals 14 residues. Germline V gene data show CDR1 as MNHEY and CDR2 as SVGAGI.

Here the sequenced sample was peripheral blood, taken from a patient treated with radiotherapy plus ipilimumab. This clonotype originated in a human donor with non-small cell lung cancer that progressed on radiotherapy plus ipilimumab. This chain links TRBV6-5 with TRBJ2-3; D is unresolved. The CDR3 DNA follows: TGTGCCAGCAGTTACTCGGCCCGTTTAGATACGCAGTATTTT. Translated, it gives CASSYSARLDTQYF.